The rows below give T cell receptor beta chains drawn from one sample of a study of CXCR3-negative and CXCR3-positive naive CD8 T cells. One entry per CDR3 protein, without DNA, is what TCRdb gives after re-calling the 5' RACE reads. This repertoire comprises about 130,000 distinct CDR3 sequences; its ten largest clones make up approximately 0.29%. Sequenced input: naive CXCR3- CD8+ T cells from blood. Receptors originate from a human donor in good health. Some clones in this sample may be carry-over from other donors' samples. Both conserved end residues are part of each CDR3.

TRBJ2-7,TRBV4-2,CASSQREPGLAGDEQYF
TRBJ2-3,TRBV6-2/TRBV6-3,CASNPDNTHTDTQYF
TRBJ2-2,TRBV5-1,CASSGLTGTNTGELFF
TRBJ1-1,TRBV29-1,CSVSPFLQGSATEAFF
TRBJ2-3,TRBV28,CASSLVAGVTDTQYF
TRBJ2-7,TRBV4-1,CASSQVPGHPYEQYF
TRBJ2-1,TRBV7-9,CASSADSEQFF
TRBJ2-7,TRBV7-9,CASAIAGAFDEQYF
TRBJ2-7,TRBV23-1,CARYRAKTYEQYF
TRBJ2-5,TRBV9,CASSPGGRQETQYF
TRBJ2-4,TRBV20-1,CSARAEVPKNIQYF
TRBJ2-3,TRBV29-1,CSVRGGVSTDTQYF
TRBJ2-7,TRBV29-1,CSVEALSGRAYEQYF
TRBJ2-5,TRBV21-1,CASSKVWTQYF
TRBJ2-2,TRBV29-1,CSVEDSDAGTGELFF
TRBJ2-7,TRBV7-2,CASSLYSTNSYEQYF
TRBJ2-7,TRBV15,CATSRDLWSQVPYEQYF
TRBJ2-7,TRBV29-1,CSATTGDYYEQYF
TRBJ2-2,TRBV11-2,CASTHIPSGELFF
TRBJ2-2,TRBV12-3/TRBV12-4,CASTWAGTRSGELFF
TRBJ1-2,TRBV29-1,CSVHTGGRYGYTF
TRBJ1-3,TRBV12-3/TRBV12-4,CASGSPDLGSSSGNTIYF
TRBJ1-1,TRBV29-1,CSVVARNTEAFF
TRBJ1-1,TRBV3-1,CASSQEGGGLEDTEAFF
TRBJ2-3,TRBV12-5,CASVLPGHRLDTQYF
TRBJ2-5,TRBV10-3,CAISELAGGPETQYF
TRBJ2-2,TRBV4-3,CASSQDYPGGVGELFF
TRBJ2-5,TRBV28,CASSLRSQQETQYF
TRBJ2-5,TRBV9,CASSVGPATRGETQYF
TRBJ2-7,TRBV20-1,CSAPLGGSHEQYF
TRBJ2-1,TRBV29-1,CSEMSGGEQFF
TRBJ1-2,TRBV20-1,CSADAGQLNNYGYTF
TRBJ1-2,TRBV3-1,CASSQEVRTLPIYGYTF
TRBJ2-1,TRBV7-3,CASSLLAGLWGEQFF
TRBJ1-5,TRBV29-1,CSVLSEGPSSGQPQHF
TRBJ1-5,TRBV7-9,CASSLGGVHQPQHF
TRBJ2-3,TRBV7-6,CASSLAGGNPDTQYF
TRBJ2-7,TRBV29-1,CSVGINRGIYEQYF
TRBJ2-7,TRBV28,CAGRGIGTYEQYF
TRBJ1-5,TRBV12-3/TRBV12-4,CASSQPNQPQHF
TRBJ2-5,TRBV28,CASSLRGSGETQYF
TRBJ1-2,TRBV4-3,CASSQDDVGYTF
TRBJ1-1,TRBV20-1,CSARTGVAVNTEAFF
TRBJ2-1,TRBV27,CASSSGLAGYNEQFF
TRBJ2-2,TRBV28,CASSLSGTGWTGELFF